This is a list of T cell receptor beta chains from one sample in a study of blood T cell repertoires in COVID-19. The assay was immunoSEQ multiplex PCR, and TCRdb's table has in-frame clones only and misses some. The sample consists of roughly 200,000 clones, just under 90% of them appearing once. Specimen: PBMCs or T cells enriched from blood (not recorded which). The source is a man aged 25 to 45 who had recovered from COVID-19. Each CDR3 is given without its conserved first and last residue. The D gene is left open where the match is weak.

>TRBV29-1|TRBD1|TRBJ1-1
SVEIQGATEAF
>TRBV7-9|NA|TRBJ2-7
ATAGGHSYEQY
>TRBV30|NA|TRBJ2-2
AWSVLGLGTGELF
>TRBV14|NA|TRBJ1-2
ASSQDLDSYGYT
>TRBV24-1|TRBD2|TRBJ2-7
ATSERGTSGANEQY
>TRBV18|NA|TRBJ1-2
ASSVDLLYGYT
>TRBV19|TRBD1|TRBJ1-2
ASSTDRGPYGYT
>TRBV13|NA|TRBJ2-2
ASSLGLATGELF
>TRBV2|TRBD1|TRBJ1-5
ASSPDRERNQPQH
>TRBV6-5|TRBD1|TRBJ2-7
ASSPGTGLSEQY
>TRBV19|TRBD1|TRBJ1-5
ARYPGTENQPQH
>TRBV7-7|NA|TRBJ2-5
ASSLDGGTETQY
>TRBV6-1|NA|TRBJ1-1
ASSESLGGKNTEAF
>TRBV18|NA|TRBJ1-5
ASSPGGPQPQH
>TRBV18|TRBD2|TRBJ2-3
ASSPIAGGPDTQY
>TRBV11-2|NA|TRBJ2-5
ASSLRQYQETQY
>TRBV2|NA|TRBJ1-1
ASKRPGNTEAF
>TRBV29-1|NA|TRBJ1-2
SVPIADSRYGYT
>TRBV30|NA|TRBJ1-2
AWTGQNYGYT
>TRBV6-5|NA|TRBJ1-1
ASSSPTENTEAF
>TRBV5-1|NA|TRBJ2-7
ASAVGGSYEQY
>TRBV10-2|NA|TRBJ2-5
ASSGESGETQY
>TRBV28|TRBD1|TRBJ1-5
ASSQDRLNQPQH
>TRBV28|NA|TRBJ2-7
ASITDYEQY
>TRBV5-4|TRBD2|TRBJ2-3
ASRIAGGRSDTQY
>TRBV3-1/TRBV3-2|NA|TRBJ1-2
ASSQDISPGGGSYGYT
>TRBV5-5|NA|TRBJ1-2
ASSLSVQPYGYT
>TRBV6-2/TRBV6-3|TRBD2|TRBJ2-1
ASSRTGLMNEQF
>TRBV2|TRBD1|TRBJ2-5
ASTTDRGFDETQY
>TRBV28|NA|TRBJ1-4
ASTSARDYNEKLF
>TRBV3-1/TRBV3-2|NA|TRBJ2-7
ASSQAGKDEQY
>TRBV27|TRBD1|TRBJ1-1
ASSLLRTGTEAF
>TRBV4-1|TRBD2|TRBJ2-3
ASSQLAGGIDTQY
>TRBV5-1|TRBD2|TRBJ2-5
ASSPYTGTSGRETQY
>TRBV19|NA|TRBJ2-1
ASSTRVNEQF
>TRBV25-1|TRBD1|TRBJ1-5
ASSETGLQPQH
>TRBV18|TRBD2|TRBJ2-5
ASSQTAGSGQETQY
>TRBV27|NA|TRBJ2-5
ASSFIRTGGETQY
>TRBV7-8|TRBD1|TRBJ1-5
ASSFLSVSGGPRGNQPQH